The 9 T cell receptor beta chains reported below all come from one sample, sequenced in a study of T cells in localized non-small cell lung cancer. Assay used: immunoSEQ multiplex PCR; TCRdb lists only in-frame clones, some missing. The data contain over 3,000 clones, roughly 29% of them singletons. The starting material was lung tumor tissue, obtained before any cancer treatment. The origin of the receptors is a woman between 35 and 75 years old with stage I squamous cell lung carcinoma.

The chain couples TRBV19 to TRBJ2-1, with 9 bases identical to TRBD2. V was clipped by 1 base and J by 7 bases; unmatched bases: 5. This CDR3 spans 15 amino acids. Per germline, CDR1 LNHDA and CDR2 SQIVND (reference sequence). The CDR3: CASSIVSGRRNEQFF. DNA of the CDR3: TGTGCCAGTAGTATAGTCAGCGGGAGGCGTAATGAGCAGTTCTTC.

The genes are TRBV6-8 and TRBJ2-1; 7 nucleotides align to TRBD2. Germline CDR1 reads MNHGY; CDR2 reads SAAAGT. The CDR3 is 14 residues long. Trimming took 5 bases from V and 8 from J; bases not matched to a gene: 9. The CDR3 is CASSKKTSLDEQFF. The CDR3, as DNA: TGTGCCAGCAGTAAGAAGACTAGCTTAGATGAGCAGTTCTTC.

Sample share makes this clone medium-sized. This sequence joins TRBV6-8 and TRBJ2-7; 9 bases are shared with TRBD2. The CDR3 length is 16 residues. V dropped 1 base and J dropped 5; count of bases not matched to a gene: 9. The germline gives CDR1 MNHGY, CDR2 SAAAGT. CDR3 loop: CASSYYGGRAPHEQYF. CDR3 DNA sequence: TGTGCCAGCAGTTACTACGGCGGGAGGGCCCCCCACGAGCAGTACTTC.

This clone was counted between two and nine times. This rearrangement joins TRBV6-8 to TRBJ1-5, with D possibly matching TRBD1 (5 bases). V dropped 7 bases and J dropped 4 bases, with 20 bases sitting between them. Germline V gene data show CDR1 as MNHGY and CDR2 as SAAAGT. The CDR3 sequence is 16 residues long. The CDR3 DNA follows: TGTGCCAGCAAATCCGGCAGGGCCTCGGTGAATCAGCCCCAGCATTTT. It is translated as CASKSGRASVNQPQHF.

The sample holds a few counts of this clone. This CDR3 is CASSPIPVGDGATEAFF. Written as DNA, the CDR3 is TGTGCCAGCAGTCCCATCCCGGTAGGGGACGGGGCTACTGAAGCTTTCTTT. This chain connects TRBV28 to TRBJ1-1, with D perhaps matching TRBD1 (5 bases). The CDR3 length is 17 residues. V shed 5 bases and J shed 5 bases, with 24 bases lying between them. Looked up from germline, CDR1 is MDHEN and CDR2 is SYDVKM.

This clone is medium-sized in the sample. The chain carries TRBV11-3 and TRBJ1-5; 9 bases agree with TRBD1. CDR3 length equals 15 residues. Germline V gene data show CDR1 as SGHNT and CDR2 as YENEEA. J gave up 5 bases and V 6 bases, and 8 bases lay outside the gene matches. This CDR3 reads CASRRHGDRDQPQHF. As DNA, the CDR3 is TGTGCCAGCAGACGACATGGGGACAGGGATCAGCCCCAGCATTTT.

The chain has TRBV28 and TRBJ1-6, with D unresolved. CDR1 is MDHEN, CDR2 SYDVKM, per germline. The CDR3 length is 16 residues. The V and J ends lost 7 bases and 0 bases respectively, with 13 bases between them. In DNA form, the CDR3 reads TGTGCCAGCACAAAACGTCTAGGCTCCTATAATTCACCCCTCCACTTT. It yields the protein CASTKRLGSYNSPLHF.

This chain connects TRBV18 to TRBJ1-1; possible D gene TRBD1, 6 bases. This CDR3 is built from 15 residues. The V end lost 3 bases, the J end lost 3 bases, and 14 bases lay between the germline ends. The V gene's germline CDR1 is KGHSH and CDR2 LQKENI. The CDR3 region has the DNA TGTGCCAGCTCACCCCGGGGGGCTGGAGACACTGAAGCTTTCTTT. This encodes CASSPRGAGDTEAFF. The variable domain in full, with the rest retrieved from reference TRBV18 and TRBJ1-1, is NAGVMQNPRHLVRRRGQEARLRCSPMKGHSHVYWYRQLPEEGLKFMVYLQKENIIDESGMPKERFSAEFPKEGPSILRIQQVVRGDSAAYFCASSPRGAGDTEAFFGQGTRLTVV.

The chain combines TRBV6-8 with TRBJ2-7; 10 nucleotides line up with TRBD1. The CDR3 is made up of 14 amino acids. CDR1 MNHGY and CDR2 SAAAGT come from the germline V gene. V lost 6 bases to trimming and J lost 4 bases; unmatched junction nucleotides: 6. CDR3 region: CASRGGQGLYEQYF. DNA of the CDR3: TGTGCCAGCAGGGGGGGACAGGGGCTTTACGAGCAGTACTTC.